The 15 T cell receptor beta chains listed next were all sequenced from one sample in a study of T cell repertoires in cytomegalovirus infection. What these receptors recognize is not known. Each CDR3 protein gets one entry after TCRdb re-called the reads with MiXCR. The table includes roughly 150,000 distinct CDR3 sequences, 25% to 35% detected once. The sample here was CD8+ T cells from cultured PBMCs, taken from culture after CMV antigen stimulation. All receptors derive from a human donor in good health (CMV status not recorded). Some clones in this sample may be carry-over from other donors' samples.

This clonotype has just a few counts. This rearrangement joins TRBV6-5 to TRBJ1-5, with TRBD1 matching over 8 bases. The germline CDR1 and CDR2 sequences are MNHEY and SVGAGI. J gave up 6 bases and V 0 bases, and 4 bases lay outside the gene matches. CDR3 length: 15 amino acids. The CDR3 coding sequence is TGTGCCAGCAGTTACTCGATAACAGGGGGTCAGCCCCAGCATTTT. Residues: CASSYSITGGQPQHF.

This clonotype was seen only a few times. This chain joins TRBV4-1 and TRBJ1-1; no firm D call. Germline assignment: CDR1 MGHRA and CDR2 YSYEKL. The CDR3 is 13 amino acids. V gave up 6 bases and J gave up 0 bases, with 8 bases separating them. The CDR3 loop is CASRRNMNTEAFF. The CDR3 nucleotides are TGCGCCAGCAGACGAAACATGAACACTGAAGCTTTCTTT.

A note on this clonotype: This sequence may be a read error, since a much larger clone differs from it by one base. The chain combines TRBV28 with TRBJ2-5, with 7 bases that match TRBD1. Germline CDR1 is MDHEN and CDR2 is SYDVKM. The CDR3 extends over 14 amino acids. CDR3 DNA: TGTGCCAGCAGCGAAGGGGGCAACCAAAAGACCCAGTACTTC. It is translated as CASSEGGNQKTQYF.

This clonotype came up a few times. V usage is TRBV2 and J usage is TRBJ2-7, with TRBD1 as a possible D gene (7 bases). The V gene lost 9 bases and the J gene lost 2 bases, with 23 bases spanning the gap. In germline, CDR1 is SNHLY, CDR2 FYNNEI. The CDR3 is made up of 16 amino acids. The CDR3 sequence: CAREGGVRDSTYEQYF. In DNA form, the CDR3 reads TGTGCCAGAGAGGGGGGAGTCCGGGACAGTACCTACGAGCAGTACTTC.

This clonotype has more than one count but fewer than ten. The rearrangement links TRBV11-2 to TRBJ1-4; tentatively, D is TRBD1 (5 bases). CDR3 length: 15 residues. Per the germline V gene, CDR1 is SGHAT and CDR2 is FQNNGV. V dropped 3 bases and J dropped 8 bases, with 16 bases sitting between them. CDR3 loop: CASSLGRGLREKLFF. DNA for the CDR3: TGTGCCAGCAGCTTGGGTAGGGGATTGCGCGAAAAACTGTTTTTT.

The chain couples TRBV19 to TRBJ2-7, with D possibly matching TRBD1 (6 bases). Trimming stripped 4 bases from V and 3 bases from J, with 19 bases between. The CDR3 runs 16 residues. CDR1 and CDR2 (germline): LNHDA, SQIVND (reference sequence). The CDR3 reads CASSSSGTPPIYEQYF. Written as DNA, the CDR3 is TGTGCCAGTAGTAGTTCCGGGACACCTCCGATCTACGAGCAGTACTTC.

The rearrangement joins TRBV18 to TRBJ1-1; 8 bases align to TRBD1. The germline gives CDR1 KGHSH, CDR2 LQKENI. The CDR3 totals 13 residues. The junction had 2 bases not matched to a gene; V was cut back by 3 bases and J by 5 bases. The CDR3 loop reads CASSPGTGTEAFF. CDR3 bases: TGTGCCAGCTCACCTGGGACAGGTACTGAAGCTTTCTTT.

A few counts support this clonotype. V is TRBV27 and J is TRBJ2-2; D gene ambiguous. V lost 1 base to trimming and J lost 0 bases, with 3 bases between them. Looked up from germline, CDR1 is MNHEY and CDR2 is SMNVEV (reference sequence). This CDR3 region has 14 residues. CDR3 region: CASSLWANTGELFF. Here the CDR3 DNA reads TGTGCCAGCAGTTTATGGGCGAACACCGGGGAGCTGTTTTTT.

In this sample, this clonotype turned up a few times. The J gene is TRBJ1-1, the V gene TRBV19; D is ambiguous. The germline V and J ends were trimmed by 3 bases and 3 bases, with 14 bases remaining between them. The length of the CDR3 is 15 residues. Germline loops: CDR1 LNHDA, CDR2 SQIVND (reference sequence). The CDR3 is CASSITANYYTEAFF. CDR3 sequence (DNA): TGTGCCAGTAGTATCACCGCCAATTATTACACTGAAGCTTTCTTT.

This clonotype has at least ten counts. This chain links TRBV7-7 with TRBJ2-5; possibly TRBD1 or TRBD2 for D (6 bases each). Germline V gives CDR1 SSHAT, CDR2 FNYEAQ (reference sequence). The CDR3 loop spans 15 amino acids. V lost 2 bases to trimming and J lost 2 bases, with 12 bases between them. The CDR3 reads CASSLSEGEQETQYF. The CDR3 DNA is TGTGCCAGCAGCTTATCGGAGGGGGAGCAAGAGACCCAGTACTTC. Using reference TRBV7-7 and TRBJ2-5 for the parts outside the CDR3, the full variable domain is GAGVSQSPRYKVTKRGQDVTLRCDPISSHATLYWYQQALGQGPEFLTYFNYEAQPDKSGLPSDRFSAERPEGSISTLTIQRTEQRDSAMYRCASSLSEGEQETQYFGPGTRLLVL.

In nucleotides, the CDR3 is TGTGCCAGCAGCAACAACGGGGGAACTGAAGCTTTCTTT. This translates into CASSNNGGTEAFF. The chain carries TRBV11-2 and TRBJ1-1; TRBD1 might be the D (5 bases). Trimming stripped 5 bases from V and 5 bases from J, with 12 bases between. This CDR3 contains 13 residues. Germline V gene lookup returns CDR1 SGHAT and CDR2 FQNNGV.

The table lists this clonotype with many counts. V gene TRBV7-8 combines with J gene TRBJ1-2, with D hard to call. The CDR3 covers 15 residues. In germline, CDR1 is SGHVS, CDR2 FQNEAQ. Trimming removed 5 bases at V and 2 bases at J, with 15 bases between. The CDR3 DNA follows: TGTGCCAGCAGCCCGACGACACTATTGAACTATGGCTACACCTTC. Translated, it gives CASSPTTLLNYGYTF. Full variable domain (outside the CDR3, taken from reference TRBV7-8 and TRBJ1-2): GAGVSQSPRYKVAKRGQDVALRCDPISGHVSLFWYQQALGQGPEFLTYFQNEAQLDKSGLPSDRFFAERPEGSVSTLKIQRTQQEDSAVYLCASSPTTLLNYGYTFGSGTRLTVV.

This clonotype was seen repeatedly, ten times or more. The chain combines TRBV5-1 with TRBJ2-3, with 9 nucleotides matching TRBD1. CDR3 size: 15 residues. The ends lost 3 bases at V and 2 bases at J; junction bases unmatched: 4. Germline V gene data show CDR1 as SGHRS and CDR2 as YFSETQ. CDR3 sequence (DNA): TGCGCCAGCAGCTGGGGGACAGGGTACACAGATACGCAGTATTTT. This gives the protein CASSWGTGYTDTQYF.

V usage is TRBV29-1 and J usage is TRBJ1-1; 8 nucleotides line up with TRBD1. There are 14 residues in the CDR3. Germline V gene sequence: CDR1 SQVTM, CDR2 ANQGSEA. V shed 4 bases, J shed 1 base, and the junction held 5 bases outside the gene matches. The CDR3 region is CSVVGQGTNTEAFF. The CDR3, as DNA: TGCAGCGTTGTAGGACAGGGCACGAACACTGAAGCTTTCTTT. Complete variable domain (other parts from reference TRBV29-1 and TRBJ1-1): SAVISQKPSRDICQRGTSLTIQCQVDSQVTMMFWYRQQPGQSLTLIATANQGSEATYESGFVIDKFPISRPNLTFSTLTVSNMSPEDSSIYLCSVVGQGTNTEAFFGQGTRLTVV.

This clonotype has more than one count but fewer than ten. The V call is TRBV20-1, the J call TRBJ2-1; D may be TRBD1 (6 bases). The CDR3 covers 15 residues. Germline CDR1 DFQATT, CDR2 SNEGSKA (reference sequence). V gave up 0 bases and J gave up 6 bases, with 15 bases separating them. The CDR3 region has the DNA TGCAGTGCTAGAGACGGAAAGGGGGTCTCCAATGAGCAGTTCTTC. It specifies CSARDGKGVSNEQFF.